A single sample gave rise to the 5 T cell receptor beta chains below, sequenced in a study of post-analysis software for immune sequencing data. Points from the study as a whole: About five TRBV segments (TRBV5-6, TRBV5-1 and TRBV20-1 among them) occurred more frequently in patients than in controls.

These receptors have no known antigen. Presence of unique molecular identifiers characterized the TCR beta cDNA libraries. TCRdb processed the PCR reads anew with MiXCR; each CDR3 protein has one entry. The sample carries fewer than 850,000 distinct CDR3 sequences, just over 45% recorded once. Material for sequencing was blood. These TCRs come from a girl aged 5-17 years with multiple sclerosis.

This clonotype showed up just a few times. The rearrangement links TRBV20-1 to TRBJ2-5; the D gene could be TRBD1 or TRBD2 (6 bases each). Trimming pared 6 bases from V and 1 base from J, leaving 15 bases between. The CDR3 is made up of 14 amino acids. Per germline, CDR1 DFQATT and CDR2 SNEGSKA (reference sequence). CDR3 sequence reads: CSAPRGEVQETQYF. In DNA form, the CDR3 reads TGCAGTGCCCCTAGGGGGGAGGTCCAAGAGACCCAGTACTTC.

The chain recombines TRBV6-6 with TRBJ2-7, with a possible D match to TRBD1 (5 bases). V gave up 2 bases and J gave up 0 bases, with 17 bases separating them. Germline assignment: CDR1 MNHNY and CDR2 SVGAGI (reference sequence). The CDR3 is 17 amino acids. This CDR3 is CASSYGGIQGSSYEQYF. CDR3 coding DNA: TGTGCCAGCAGTTACGGTGGGATTCAGGGAAGCTCCTACGAGCAGTACTTC.

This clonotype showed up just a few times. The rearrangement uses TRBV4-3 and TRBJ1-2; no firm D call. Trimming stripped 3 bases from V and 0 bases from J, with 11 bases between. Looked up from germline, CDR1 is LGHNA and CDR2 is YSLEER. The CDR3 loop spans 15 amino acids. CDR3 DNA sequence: TGCGCCAGCAGCCAGGCTGGGGTACCTAACTATGGCTACACCTTC. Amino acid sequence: CASSQAGVPNYGYTF.

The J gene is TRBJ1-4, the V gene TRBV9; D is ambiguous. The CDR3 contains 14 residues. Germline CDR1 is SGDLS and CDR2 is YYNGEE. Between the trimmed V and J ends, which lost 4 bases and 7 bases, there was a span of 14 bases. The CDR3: CASSPGGLSEKLFF. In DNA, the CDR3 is TGTGCCAGCAGCCCAGGCGGGTTGAGTGAAAAACTGTTTTTT.

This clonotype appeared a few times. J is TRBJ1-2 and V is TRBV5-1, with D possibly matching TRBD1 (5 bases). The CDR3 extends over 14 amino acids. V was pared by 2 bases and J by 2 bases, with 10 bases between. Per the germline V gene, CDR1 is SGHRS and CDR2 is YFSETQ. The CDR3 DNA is TGCGCCAGCAGCTTCGGGACGAGGAACTATGGCTACACCTTC. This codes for CASSFGTRNYGYTF.